Detailed here is one T cell receptor (beta chain). Its specificity is not known. The germline V gene encodes CDR1 SNHLY and CDR2 FYNNEI. After removal of 7 bases from V and 4 bases from J, the junction contained 3 bases not matched to a gene. The CDR3 is made up of 12 amino acids. This sample is drawn from a study of CD8+ T cells in alopecia areata. Overall study context: For 6 to 18 months, tofacitinib was taken, and 6 months off drug followed. Whole-study results and caveats: Higher clonality and more expanded CD8+ clones appeared in lesional than normal scalp. In scalp, tofacitinib significantly decreased clonality and expanded CD8+ clones among the top 100.

Treatment reported: oral pan-JAK inhibitor, 5-10 mg twice daily. Peripheral blood and lesional scalp punch biopsies were taken from alopecia areata patients. RNA, once extracted, was reverse transcribed into cDNA for use as the sequencing template. Libraries were prepared by immunoSEQ multiplex PCR; TCRdb keeps only in-frame clonotypes and omits some of them. The table shows around 100,000 clones, with 44% occurring only once. The chain recombines TRBV2 with TRBJ2-5; 7 nucleotides match TRBD1. The material was CD8+ T cells sorted from blood, obtained at week 24, from a patient treated with tofacitinib. This clonotype originated in a human donor with alopecia areata. CDR3 in amino acids: CASKRGPETQYF. DNA for the CDR3: TGTGCCAGCAAGAGGGGGCCAGAGACCCAGTACTTC.